This T cell receptor (beta chain) came from a study of T-cell reconstitution after alpha-beta-depleted transplantation in children. Overall study findings and caveats: It was reported that alpha-beta T cells came from several hundred expanded graft clones (about two months after transplant). Recipient T cells and thymic progenitors that survived gave rise to the high TCRbeta diversity observed at day 60 in some patients. From newly produced T cells came most of the T-cell counts and diversity one year after transplant.

The TCRbeta library incorporated unique molecular identifiers. Each CDR3 protein is one row after TCRdb ran MiXCR on the PCR reads. The table lists hundreds of thousands of distinct CDR3 sequences, 15% to 20% of them singletons. The CDR3 is 16 amino acids. V dropped 3 bases and J dropped 6; count of bases not matched to a gene: 7. The germline V gene encodes CDR1 ENHRY and CDR2 SYGVKD. A remark on this clonotype: As yet, its antigen is unknown.

This sequence joins TRBV10-3 and TRBJ2-1; 11 bases map to TRBD2. This sequence originates from a boy younger than two who had a stem cell transplant for Wiskott-Aldrich syndrome, so the T cells may come from the graft donor. Sample: PBMCs, mostly from graft donor cells, taken 360 days after TCRalphabeta/CD19-depleted stem cell transplant. The CDR3 nucleotides are TGTGCCATCAGTGATATTAGCGGGAGGGCCATCAATGAGCAGTTCTTC. Amino acid sequence: CAISDISGRAINEQFF.